This is a list of T cell receptor beta chains from one sample in a study of CD8+CD57+ T cells in acquired aplastic anemia. One entry per CDR3 protein, called by TCRdb with MiXCR from the reads. The profile covers about 180,000 distinct CDR3 sequences, with 45% to 50% appearing a single time and around 2.9% taken by the ten largest. Sequencing was carried out using sorted CD4+, CD8+, or CD8+CD57+ T cells (not recorded which) from PBMCs. Receptors originate from a human donor in good health. Each CDR3 is given with its conserved first and last residue. A D gene is named only where the DNA matches it firmly. The size entry is marked missing in some rows and otherwise reads once, few, many or a size class.

clone_size,j_call,d_call,v_call,cdr3_nt,cdr3_aa
.,TRBJ2-2,TRBD1,TRBV19,TGTGCCAGTAGTATATCAGGGGGCCTCACCGGGGAGCTGTTTTTT,CASSISGGLTGELFF
many,TRBJ2-2,TRBD2,TRBV20-1,TGCAGTGCTGGGGGTGGGAGGGGTACCGGGGAGCTGTTTTTT,CSAGGGRGTGELFF
many,TRBJ2-3,.,TRBV4-2,TGTGCCAGCAGCCAGCGGGAACGGGGAACAGATACGCAGTATTTT,CASSQRERGTDTQYF
many,TRBJ2-1,TRBD2,TRBV2,TGTGCCAGCAAGGGACTAGCGTCCTACAATGAGCAGTTCTTC,CASKGLASYNEQFF
many,TRBJ2-5,TRBD2,TRBV2,TGTGCCAGCAGTGGGACTAGCGGGGCTACACTTGGGACCCAGTACTTC,CASSGTSGATLGTQYF
many,TRBJ1-1,.,TRBV7-6,TGTGCCAGCAGCCGCCGCCACAACACTGAAGCTTTCTTT,CASSRRHNTEAFF
.,TRBJ1-2,TRBD1,TRBV2,TGTGCCAGCAGCTTGGACAGGGGGTTTGATGGCTACACCTTC,CASSLDRGFDGYTF
.,TRBJ2-7,TRBD1,TRBV7-2,TGTGCCAGCAGCCCGGGACAGGATACCTACGAGCAGTACTTC,CASSPGQDTYEQYF
.,TRBJ1-6,.,TRBV2,TGTGCCAGCAGTTCCAGGTTCTCCTATAATTCACCCCTCCACTTT,CASSSRFSYNSPLHF
.,TRBJ2-2,TRBD2,TRBV19,TGTGCCAGTTACGGGACTAGCGGGAGAAGGGAGCTGTTTTTT,CASYGTSGRRELFF
.,TRBJ1-2,TRBD1,TRBV25-1,TGTGCCAGCAGGAGGACAGGGGGCACCGATGGCTACACCTTC,CASRRTGGTDGYTF
many,TRBJ2-1,.,TRBV4-1,TGCGCCAGCAGCCACCCCGCGCGGAGGTACAATGAGCAGTTCTTC,CASSHPARRYNEQFF
once,TRBJ2-3,TRBD1,TRBV7-6,TGTGCCAGCAGCGCAACGGGACAGCCCACAGATACGCAGTATTTT,CASSATGQPTDTQYF
many,TRBJ1-4,.,TRBV5-1,TGCGCCAGCAGCTTGGAACTGAACAATGAAAAACTGTTTTTT,CASSLELNNEKLFF
.,TRBJ1-2,.,TRBV30,TGTGCCTGGAGTTCGTGGCGCAGGGGCTCGGGCTATGGCTACACCTTC,CAWSSWRRGSGYGYTF
.,TRBJ1-1,.,TRBV10-3,TGTGCCAGCAGTGAGGAAGTGAACACTGAAGCTTTCTTT,CASSEEVNTEAFF
many,TRBJ2-5,.,TRBV5-4,TGTGCCAGCAGCTTCTCCACAGACCAAGAGACCCAGTACTTC,CASSFSTDQETQYF
many,TRBJ2-3,.,TRBV20-1,TGCAGTGCACGACAGTTCACAGATACGCAGTATTTT,CSARQFTDTQYF
many,TRBJ2-1,.,TRBV6-5,TGTGCCAGCGGTTCCCCGAACAATGAGCAGTTCTTC,CASGSPNNEQFF
many,TRBJ2-5,.,TRBV5-1,TGCGCCAGCAGCCCCCCTGCAGAGACCCAGTACTTC,CASSPPAETQYF